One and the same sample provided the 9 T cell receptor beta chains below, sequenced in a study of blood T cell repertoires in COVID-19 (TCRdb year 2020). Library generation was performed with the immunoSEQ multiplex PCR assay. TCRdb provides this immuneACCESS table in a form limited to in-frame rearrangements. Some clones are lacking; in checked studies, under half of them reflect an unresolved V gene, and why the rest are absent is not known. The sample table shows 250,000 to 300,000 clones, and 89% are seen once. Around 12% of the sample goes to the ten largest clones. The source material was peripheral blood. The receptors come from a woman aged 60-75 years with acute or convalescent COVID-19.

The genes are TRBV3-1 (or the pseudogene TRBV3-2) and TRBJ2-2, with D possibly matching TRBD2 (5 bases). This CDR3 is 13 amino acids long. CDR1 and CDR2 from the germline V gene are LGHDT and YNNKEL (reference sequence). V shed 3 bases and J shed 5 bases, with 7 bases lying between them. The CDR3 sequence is CASSQIATGELFF. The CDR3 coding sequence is TGTGCCAGCAGCCAGATAGCGACCGGGGAGCTGTTTTTT.

The CDR3 is CASSMGRERDTQYF. The CDR3 nucleotides read TGTGCCAGTAGTATGGGGCGGGAGCGCGATACGCAGTATTTT. The chain carries TRBV19 and TRBJ2-3; TRBD2 matches at 7 bases. Trimming took 3 bases from V and 6 from J; bases not matched to a gene: 6. Germline lookup yields CDR1 LNHDA and CDR2 SQIVND (reference sequence). This CDR3 is built from 14 residues.

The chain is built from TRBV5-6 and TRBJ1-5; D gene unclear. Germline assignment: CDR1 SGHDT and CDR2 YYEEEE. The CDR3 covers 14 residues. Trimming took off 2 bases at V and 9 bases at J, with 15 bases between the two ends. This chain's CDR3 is CASSLHAERGPQHF. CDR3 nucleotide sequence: TGTGCCAGCAGCTTACATGCGGAACGAGGGCCCCAGCATTTT.

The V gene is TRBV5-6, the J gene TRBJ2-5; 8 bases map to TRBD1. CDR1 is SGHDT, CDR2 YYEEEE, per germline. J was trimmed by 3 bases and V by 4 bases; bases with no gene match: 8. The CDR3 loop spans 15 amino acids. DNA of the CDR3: TGTGCCAGCAGCCTGGGAGTGGACAGGGAAGAGACCCAGTACTTC. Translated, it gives CASSLGVDREETQYF.

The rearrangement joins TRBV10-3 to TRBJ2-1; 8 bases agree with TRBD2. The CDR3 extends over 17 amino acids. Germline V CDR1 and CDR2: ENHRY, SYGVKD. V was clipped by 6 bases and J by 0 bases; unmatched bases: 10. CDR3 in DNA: TGTGCCATCAGCCCGGGTAGCGGGAAAAGCTCCTACAATGAGCAGTTCTTC. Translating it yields CAISPGSGKSSYNEQFF.

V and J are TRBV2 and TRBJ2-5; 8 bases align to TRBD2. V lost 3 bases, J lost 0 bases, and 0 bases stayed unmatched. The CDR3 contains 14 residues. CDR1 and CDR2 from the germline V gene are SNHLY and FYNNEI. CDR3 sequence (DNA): TGTGCCAGCAGTGAGACTAGCGACCAAGAGACCCAGTACTTC. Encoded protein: CASSETSDQETQYF.

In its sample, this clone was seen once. DNA of the CDR3: TGTGCCAGCAGTAAGGGGGCGGCTAATGAAAAACTGTTTTTT. Translation gives CASSKGAANEKLFF. The chain has TRBV27 and TRBJ1-4; 7 bases fit TRBD1. Looked up from germline, CDR1 is MNHEY and CDR2 is SMNVEV (reference sequence). V shed 5 bases and J 3 bases; nucleotides not matched to a gene: 3. This CDR3 has 14 amino acids.

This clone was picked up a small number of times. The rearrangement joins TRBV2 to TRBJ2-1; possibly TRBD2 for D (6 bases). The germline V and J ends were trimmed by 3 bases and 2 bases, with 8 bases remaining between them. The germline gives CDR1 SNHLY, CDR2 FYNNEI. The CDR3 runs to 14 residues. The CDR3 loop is CASSELAAYNEQFF. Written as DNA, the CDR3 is TGTGCCAGCAGTGAGTTAGCGGCCTACAATGAGCAGTTCTTC.

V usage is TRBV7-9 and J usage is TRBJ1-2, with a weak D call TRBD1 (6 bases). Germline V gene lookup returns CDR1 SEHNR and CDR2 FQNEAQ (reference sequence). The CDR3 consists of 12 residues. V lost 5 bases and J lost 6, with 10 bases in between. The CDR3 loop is CASSKQGDGYTF. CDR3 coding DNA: TGTGCCAGCAGCAAACAGGGAGATGGCTACACCTTC.